This TCR beta chain was observed in a study of cytomegalovirus exposure and HLA in healthy donors. About the research overall: Membership in the Caucasian-associated ancestry cluster was found for 75% to 85% of almost 400 genotyped donors.

Germline CDR1 is MDHEN and CDR2 is SYDVKM. V lost 3 bases to trimming and J lost 9 bases; unmatched junction nucleotides: 3. CDR3 length: 14 residues. PCR employed 60 Vbeta and 13 Jbeta primers. Some clones are missing from TCRdb's copy, which holds only in-frame ones; the method was immunoSEQ multiplex PCR. The sample yields about 160,000 clones, 70% to 80% seen once. The sequence came from a middle-aged man in good health and CMV-seronegative. Source material: PBMCs. The chain uses TRBV28 and TRBJ2-1; 12 nucleotides align to TRBD2. CDR3 coding DNA: TGTGCCAGCAGTTTGACTAGCGGGAGAGGTGAGCAGTTCTTC. As protein: CASSLTSGRGEQFF. Together with reference TRBV28 and TRBJ2-1, the CDR3 gives the full variable domain: DVKVTQSSRYLVKRTGEKVFLECVQDMDHENMFWYRQDPGLGLRLIYFSYDVKMKEKGDIPEGYSVSREKKERFSLILESASTNQTSMYLCASSLTSGRGEQFFGPGTRLTVL.